The 6 T cell receptor beta chains reported below all come from one sample, sequenced in a study of shared clonotypes between healthy human individuals. The repertoire was sequenced with immunoSEQ multiplex PCR; TCRdb's copy has only in-frame clones and lacks some. The sample lists 1.5 million to 1.9 million clones, 95% to 99% occurring once. The sample was naive CD4+ T cells sorted from blood. Noted subset: CD45RA+ positively selected. The receptors were gathered from a man aged 25-45 years in good health.

This clone has only one observation. The chain recombines TRBV11-3 with TRBJ2-1, with 7 bases matching TRBD1. From germline, CDR1 is SGHNT and CDR2 YENEEA. With 1 base clipped from V and 6 bases from J, the junction kept 9 bases outside the gene matches. CDR3 length: 16 residues. The CDR3 DNA sequence: TGTGCCAGCAGCTTAGGCTCGACAGGGTACGGCAATGAGCAGTTCTTC. Encoded protein: CASSLGSTGYGNEQFF.

This clone was seen a single time. CDR3 sequence: CASSVAGTGGGEQFF. CDR3 nucleotides: TGTGCCAGCAGCGTAGCTGGGACAGGGGGCGGTGAGCAGTTCTTC. The gene calls are TRBV9 and TRBJ2-1, with 12 bases lining up with TRBD1. Trimming at V came to 0 bases and at J to 9 bases, leaving 4 bases not matched to a gene. This CDR3 comprises 15 residues. Looked up from germline, CDR1 is SGDLS and CDR2 is YYNGEE.

This chain links TRBV11-2 with TRBJ2-7; perhaps TRBD1 as D (6 bases). The CDR3 contains 14 residues. The V end lost 7 bases, the J end lost 3 bases, and 16 bases lay between the germline ends. Germline V gene data show CDR1 as SGHAT and CDR2 as FQNNGV. This CDR3 reads CASTPRTALYEQYF. CDR3 nucleotide sequence: TGTGCCAGCACTCCGAGGACAGCACTCTACGAGCAGTACTTC.

This sequence joins TRBV6-1 and TRBJ1-5, with a tentative D call TRBD1 (5 bases). With 3 bases removed from V and 6 bases from J, the gap between germline ends came to 18 bases. Germline CDR1 and CDR2: MNHNS and SASEGT. This CDR3 region has 16 residues. The CDR3 coding sequence is TGTGCCAGCAGTGACCCCCGACAGAGTTGGAGTCAGCCCCAGCATTTT. This translates into CASSDPRQSWSQPQHF.

V usage is TRBV2 and J usage is TRBJ2-7; TRBD2 aligns across 7 bases. The ends lost 6 bases at V and 3 bases at J; junction bases unmatched: 11. The length of the CDR3 is 15 residues. Looked up from germline, CDR1 is SNHLY and CDR2 is FYNNEI. The CDR3 loop is CASRAGTTPYYEQYF. CDR3 nucleotide sequence: TGTGCCAGCAGAGCCGGGACTACGCCGTACTACGAGCAGTACTTC.

The V and J genes are TRBV18 and TRBJ2-2, with 10 bases identical to TRBD1. Looked up from germline, CDR1 is KGHSH and CDR2 is LQKENI. V trimming: 2 bases; J trimming: 4 bases; junction bases outside the gene matches: 4. The CDR3 is made up of 16 amino acids. The CDR3 spells CASSPSRTGGTGELFF. In DNA, the CDR3 is TGTGCCAGCTCACCATCAAGGACAGGGGGCACCGGGGAGCTGTTTTTT. The variable domain in full, completed from reference TRBV18 and TRBJ2-2, reads NAGVMQNPRHLVRRRGQEARLRCSPMKGHSHVYWYRQLPEEGLKFMVYLQKENIIDESGMPKERFSAEFPKEGPSILRIQQVVRGDSAAYFCASSPSRTGGTGELFFGEGSRLTVL.